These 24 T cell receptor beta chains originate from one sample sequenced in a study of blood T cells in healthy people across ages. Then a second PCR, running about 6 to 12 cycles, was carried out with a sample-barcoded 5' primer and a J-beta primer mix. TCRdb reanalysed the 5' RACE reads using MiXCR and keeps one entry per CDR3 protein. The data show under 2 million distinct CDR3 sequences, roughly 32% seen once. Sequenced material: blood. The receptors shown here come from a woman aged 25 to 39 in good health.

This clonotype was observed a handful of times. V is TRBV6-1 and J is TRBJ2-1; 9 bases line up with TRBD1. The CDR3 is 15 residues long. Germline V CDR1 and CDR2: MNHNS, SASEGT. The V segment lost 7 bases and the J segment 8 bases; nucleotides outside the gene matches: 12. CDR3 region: CASTVGGQGWHEQFF. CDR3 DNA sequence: TGTGCCAGCACTGTAGGGGGACAGGGTTGGCATGAGCAGTTCTTC.

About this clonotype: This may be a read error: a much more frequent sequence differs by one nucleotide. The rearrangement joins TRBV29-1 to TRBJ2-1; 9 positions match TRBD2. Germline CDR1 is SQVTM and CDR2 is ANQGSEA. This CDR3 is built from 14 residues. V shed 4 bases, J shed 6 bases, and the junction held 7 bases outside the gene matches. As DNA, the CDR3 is TGCAGCGTTGTGGGCCTAGCGGGGACCAATGAGCAGTTCTTC. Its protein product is CSVVGLAGTNEQFF.

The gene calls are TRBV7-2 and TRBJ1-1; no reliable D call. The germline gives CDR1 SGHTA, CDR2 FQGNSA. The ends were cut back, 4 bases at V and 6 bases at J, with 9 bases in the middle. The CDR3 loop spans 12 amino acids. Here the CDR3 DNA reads TGTGCCAGCAGCTCAAAGACATCTGAAGCTTTCTTT. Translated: CASSSKTSEAFF.

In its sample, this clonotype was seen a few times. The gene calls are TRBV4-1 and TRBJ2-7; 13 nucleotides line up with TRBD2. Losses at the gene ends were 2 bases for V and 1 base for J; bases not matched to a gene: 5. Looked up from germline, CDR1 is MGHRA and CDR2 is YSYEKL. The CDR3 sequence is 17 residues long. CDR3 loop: CASSQPTSGRKSYEQYF. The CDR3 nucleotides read TGCGCCAGCAGCCAACCGACTAGCGGGAGGAAGTCCTACGAGCAGTACTTC.

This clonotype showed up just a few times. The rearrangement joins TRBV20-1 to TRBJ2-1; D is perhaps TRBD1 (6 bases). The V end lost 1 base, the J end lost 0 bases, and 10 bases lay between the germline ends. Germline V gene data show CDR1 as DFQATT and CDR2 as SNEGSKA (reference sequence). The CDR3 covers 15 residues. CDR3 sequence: CSARGQASSYNEQFF. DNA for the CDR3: TGCAGTGCTAGAGGACAGGCTAGCTCCTACAATGAGCAGTTCTTC.

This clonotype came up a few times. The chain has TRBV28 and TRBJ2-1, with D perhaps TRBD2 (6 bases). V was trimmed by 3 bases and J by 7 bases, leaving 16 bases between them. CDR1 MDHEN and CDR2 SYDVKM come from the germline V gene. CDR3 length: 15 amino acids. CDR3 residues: CASSLPGLGTNEQFF. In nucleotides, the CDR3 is TGTGCCAGCAGTTTGCCGGGACTGGGTACAAATGAGCAGTTCTTC.

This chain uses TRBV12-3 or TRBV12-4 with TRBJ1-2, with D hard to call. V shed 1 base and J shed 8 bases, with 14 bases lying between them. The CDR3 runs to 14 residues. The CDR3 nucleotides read TGTGCCAGCAGTTTAGAGGCCAGTTCGTTCGGCTACACCTTC. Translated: CASSLEASSFGYTF.

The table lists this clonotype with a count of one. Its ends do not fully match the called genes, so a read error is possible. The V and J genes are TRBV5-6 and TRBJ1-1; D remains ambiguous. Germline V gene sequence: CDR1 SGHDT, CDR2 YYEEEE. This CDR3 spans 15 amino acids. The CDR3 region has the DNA TGTGCCAGCAGCTTACGGTTGACCAGGAACACTGAAGTTTTCTTT. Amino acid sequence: CASSLRLTRNTEVFF.

In nucleotides, the CDR3 is TGTGCCAGCAGCCAACGAAGTGCCGGGGAGACCCAGTACTTC. It encodes CASSQRSAGETQYF. The V and J genes are TRBV3-1 and TRBJ2-5; D gene unclear. The CDR3 runs 14 residues. CDR1 and CDR2 (germline): LGHDT, YNNKEL (reference sequence). Trimming cost V 2 bases and J 5 bases, with 12 bases left between them.

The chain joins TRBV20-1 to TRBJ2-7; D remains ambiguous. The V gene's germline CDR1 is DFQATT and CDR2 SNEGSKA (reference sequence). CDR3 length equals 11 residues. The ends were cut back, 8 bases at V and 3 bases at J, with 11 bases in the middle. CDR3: CSPTTNYEQYF. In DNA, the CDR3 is TGCAGTCCCACAACCAACTACGAGCAGTACTTC.

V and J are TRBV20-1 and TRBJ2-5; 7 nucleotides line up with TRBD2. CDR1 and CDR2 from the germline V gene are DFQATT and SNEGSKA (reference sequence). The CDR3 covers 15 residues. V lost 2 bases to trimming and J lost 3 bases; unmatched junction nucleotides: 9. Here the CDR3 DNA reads TGCAGTGCTAGACGGGGCGGGGGAACAGAAGAGACCCAGTACTTC. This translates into CSARRGGGTEETQYF.

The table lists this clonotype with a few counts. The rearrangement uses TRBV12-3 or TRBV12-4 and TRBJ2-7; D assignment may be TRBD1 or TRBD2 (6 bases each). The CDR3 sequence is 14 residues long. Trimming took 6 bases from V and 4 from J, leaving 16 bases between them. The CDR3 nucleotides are TGTGCCAGCAGCAAGGGGGGAGGTTTTTACGAGCAGTACTTC. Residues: CASSKGGGFYEQYF.

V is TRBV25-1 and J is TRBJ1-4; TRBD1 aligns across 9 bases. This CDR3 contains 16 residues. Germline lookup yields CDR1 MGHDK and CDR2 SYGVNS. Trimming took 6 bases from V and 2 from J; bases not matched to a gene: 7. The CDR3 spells CASRGGQGSTNEKLFF. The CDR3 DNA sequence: TGTGCCAGCAGGGGGGGACAGGGATCGACTAATGAAAAACTGTTTTTT.

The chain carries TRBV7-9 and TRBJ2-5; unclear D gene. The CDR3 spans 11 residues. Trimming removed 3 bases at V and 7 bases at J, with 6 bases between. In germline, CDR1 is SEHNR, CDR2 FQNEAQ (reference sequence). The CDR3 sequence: CASSFGVTQYF. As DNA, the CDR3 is TGTGCCAGCAGCTTTGGTGTGACCCAGTACTTC.

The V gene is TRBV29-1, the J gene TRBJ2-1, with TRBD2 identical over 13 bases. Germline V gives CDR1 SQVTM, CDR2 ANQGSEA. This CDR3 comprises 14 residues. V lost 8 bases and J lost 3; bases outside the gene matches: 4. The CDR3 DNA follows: TGCAGCAATACTAGCGGGGGGGTCTACAATGAGCAGTTCTTC. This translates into CSNTSGGVYNEQFF.

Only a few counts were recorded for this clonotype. DNA for the CDR3: TGCAGTGCTAGAGGGCCCGATAGCACAGATACGCAGTATTTT. Translation gives CSARGPDSTDTQYF. This chain uses TRBV20-1 with TRBJ2-3; D gene uncertain. Trimming took 1 base from V and 0 from J, leaving 8 bases between them. The germline gives CDR1 DFQATT, CDR2 SNEGSKA (reference sequence). CDR3 size: 14 residues.

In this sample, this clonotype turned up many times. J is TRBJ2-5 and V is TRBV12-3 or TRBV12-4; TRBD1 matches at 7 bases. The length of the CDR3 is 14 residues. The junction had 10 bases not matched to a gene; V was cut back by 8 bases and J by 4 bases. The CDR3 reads CASGDTGVGETQYF. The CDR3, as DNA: TGTGCCAGCGGGGATACAGGGGTTGGAGAGACCCAGTACTTC.

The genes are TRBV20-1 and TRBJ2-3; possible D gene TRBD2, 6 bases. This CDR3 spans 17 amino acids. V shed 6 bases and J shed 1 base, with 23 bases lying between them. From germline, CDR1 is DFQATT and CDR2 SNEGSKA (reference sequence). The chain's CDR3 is CSAVGAPERVRTDTQYF. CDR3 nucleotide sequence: TGCAGTGCCGTAGGGGCCCCGGAGCGGGTGCGCACAGATACGCAGTATTTT.

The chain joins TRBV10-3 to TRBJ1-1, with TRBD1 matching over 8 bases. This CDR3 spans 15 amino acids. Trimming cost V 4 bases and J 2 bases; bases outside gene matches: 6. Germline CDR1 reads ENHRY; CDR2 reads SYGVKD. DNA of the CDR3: TGTGCCATCAGTGGTGGACAGGGCAGAAACACTGAAGCTTTCTTT. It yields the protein CAISGGQGRNTEAFF.

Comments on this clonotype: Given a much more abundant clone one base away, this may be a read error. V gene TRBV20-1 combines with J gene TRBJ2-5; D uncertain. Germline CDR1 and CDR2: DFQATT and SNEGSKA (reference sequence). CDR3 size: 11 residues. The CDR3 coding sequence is TGCAGTGCTAGAGGCCAAGAGACCCGGTACTTC. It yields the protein CSARGQETRYF.

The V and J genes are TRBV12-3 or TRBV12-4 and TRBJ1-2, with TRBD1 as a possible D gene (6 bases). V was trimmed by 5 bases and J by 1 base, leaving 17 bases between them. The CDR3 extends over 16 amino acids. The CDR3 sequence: CASSPTLRRGNYGYTF. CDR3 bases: TGTGCCAGCAGTCCGACCCTCCGCAGGGGTAACTATGGCTACACCTTC.

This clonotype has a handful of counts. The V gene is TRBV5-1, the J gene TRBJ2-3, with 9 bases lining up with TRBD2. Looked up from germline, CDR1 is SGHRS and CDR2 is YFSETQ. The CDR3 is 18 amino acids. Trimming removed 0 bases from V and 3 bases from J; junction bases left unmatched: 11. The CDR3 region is CASSLGRSAGGPTDTQYF. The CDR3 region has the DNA TGCGCCAGCAGCTTGGGGAGGTCGGCGGGGGGGCCAACAGATACGCAGTATTTT.

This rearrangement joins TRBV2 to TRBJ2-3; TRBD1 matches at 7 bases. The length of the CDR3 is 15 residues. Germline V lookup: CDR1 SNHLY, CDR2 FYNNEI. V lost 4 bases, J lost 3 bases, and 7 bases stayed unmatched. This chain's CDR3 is CASSGFDRETDTQYF. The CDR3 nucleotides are TGTGCCAGCAGTGGCTTCGACAGGGAGACAGATACGCAGTATTTT.

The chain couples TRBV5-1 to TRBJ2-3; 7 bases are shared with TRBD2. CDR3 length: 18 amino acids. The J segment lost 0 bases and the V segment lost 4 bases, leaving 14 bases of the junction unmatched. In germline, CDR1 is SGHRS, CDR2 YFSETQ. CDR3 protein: CASSPRPGSGSSTDTQYF. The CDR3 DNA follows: TGCGCCAGCAGCCCCAGACCAGGTAGCGGGTCTAGCACAGATACGCAGTATTTT.